Following are 5 T cell receptor beta chains from one sample sequenced in a study of tissue T cells after allogeneic stem cell transplantation. The protocol was immunoSEQ multiplex PCR, while the TCRdb copy is restricted to in-frame clones and leaves out a portion. This repertoire shows roughly 51,000 clones, around 70% found once; its top ten account for 0.5% to 0.6%. The sample comprised sorted cells pooled from one or two spleens. The source of these receptors is a pool of C57BL/6 mice in good health.

On this clone: Germline and genes: mouse. The read halts 1 residue ahead of the CDR3 end, with the missing end drawn from the germline J gene. J is TRBJ2-4 and V is TRBV12-2, with no clear D. V lost 4 bases and J lost 0, with 7 bases in between. Per germline, CDR1 SGHLS and CDR2 HYDKME. The CDR3 is made up of 13 amino acids. The DNA read from the CDR3 is TGTGCCAGCTCCTACAGTAGTCAAAACACCTTGTAC. Translation gives CASSYSSQNTLY. The CDR3, in full, reads CASSYSSQNTLYF.

Turning to this clone: Here the gene names and germline are mouse. The CDR3 end lies 1 residue beyond the end of the read and is filled in from the germline J gene. The chain joins TRBV16 to TRBJ2-2; 8 positions match TRBD2. The V gene end was trimmed by 1 base and the J gene end by 3 bases; junction bases not matched to a gene: 7. Germline values: CDR1 SGHSA, CDR2 FRNQAP. The CDR3 covers 17 residues. The CDR3 bases that were read are TGTGCAAGCAGCTTAGCCCTGGGGGGTTCGCACACCGGGCAGCTCTAC. As protein: CASSLALGGSHTGQLY. The complete CDR3 protein is CASSLALGGSHTGQLYF. Full variable domain (rest looked up from reference TRBV16 and TRBJ2-2): NAGVIQTPRHKVTGKGQEATLWCEPISGHSAVFWYRQTIVQGLEFLTYFRNQAPIDDSGMPKERFSAQMPNQSHSTLKIQSTQPQDSAVYLCASSLALGGSHTGQLYFGEGSKLTVL.

Turning to this clone: Gene names denote mouse genes. The CDR3 is cut off 1 residue early in the read; its end comes from the germline J gene. The J gene is TRBJ1-4, the V gene TRBV26, with 7 bases that match TRBD1. V was clipped by 6 bases and J by 3 bases; unmatched bases: 4. Germline lookup yields CDR1 KGHPV and CDR2 FQNQEV (reference sequence). There are 14 residues in the CDR3. The CDR3 reads CASSRQGPNERLFF. CDR3 bases read: TGTGCCAGCAGCCGACAGGGACCCAACGAAAGATTATTT.

In the case of this clone: The genes are named according to mouse. The read terminates 1 residue ahead of where the CDR3 ends, so the germline J gene completes it. The rearrangement uses TRBV16 and TRBJ2-7; D is perhaps TRBD2 (6 bases). Germline loops: CDR1 SGHSA, CDR2 FRNQAP. The CDR3 contains 13 residues. Trimming cost V 0 bases and J 4 bases, with 7 bases left between them. CDR3 in amino acids: CASSLDLGYEQYF. The sequenced part of the CDR3 DNA is TGTGCAAGCAGCTTAGACCTGGGGTATGAACAGTAC.

This clone occurred once. Gene names are mouse gene names. The read terminates 1 residue ahead of where the CDR3 ends, so the germline J gene completes it. The V gene is TRBV15, the J gene TRBJ1-4; 8 positions match TRBD1. The CDR3 length is 14 residues. CDR1 and CDR2 (germline): SGHND, FRSKSL. V dropped 6 bases and J dropped 1; count of bases not matched to a gene: 1. The CDR3 loop is CASSTGGSNERLFF. CDR3 bases read: TGTGCCAGCAGCACAGGGGGTTCCAACGAAAGATTATTT.